Below are 12 T cell receptor beta chains sequenced from a single sample in a study of cytomegalovirus exposure and HLA in healthy donors. PCR primers comprised 60 Vbeta and 13 Jbeta primers. Using immunoSEQ multiplex PCR, the repertoire was profiled, and TCRdb retains in-frame clones only, with some absent. The table lists more than 100,000 clones, about 9.1% of them singletons. Sequenced material: PBMCs. The receptors stem from a woman between 35 and 50 years old in good health and CMV-seropositive.

The V and J genes are TRBV5-8 and TRBJ2-1; the D gene is possibly TRBD2 (7 bases). Trimming took 4 bases from V and 0 from J, leaving 14 bases between them. CDR3 length: 16 amino acids. Germline CDR1 and CDR2: SGHTS and YDEGEE. The CDR3 sequence: CASSRVGGGSYNEQFF. In DNA form, the CDR3 reads TGTGCCAGCAGCCGGGTGGGAGGGGGCTCCTACAATGAGCAGTTCTTC.

V gene TRBV7-2 combines with J gene TRBJ1-2, with 9 nucleotides matching TRBD1. V shed 1 base, J shed 4 bases, and the junction held 4 bases outside the gene matches. The CDR3 loop spans 15 amino acids. Germline V gene lookup returns CDR1 SGHTA and CDR2 FQGNSA. Here the CDR3 DNA reads TGTGCCAGCAGCTTAGGGACAGGGGCCTTCTATGGCTACACCTTC. Protein sequence: CASSLGTGAFYGYTF.

This clone was detected a few times. The V call is TRBV30, the J call TRBJ2-5, with 7 positions matching TRBD1. V gave up 5 bases and J gave up 5 bases; unmatched junction bases: 8. The CDR3 is 13 amino acids. Germline V gene data show CDR1 as GTSNPN and CDR2 as SVGIG (reference sequence). The CDR3 protein is CAWDRVRLETQYF. Here the CDR3 DNA reads TGTGCCTGGGACAGGGTACGTCTCGAGACCCAGTACTTC. The full variable domain, its missing parts supplied by reference TRBV30 and TRBJ2-5, is SQTIHQWPATLVQPVGSPLSLECTVEGTSNPNLYWYRQAAGRGLQLLFYSVGIGQISSEVPQNLSASRPQDRQFILSSKKLLLSDSGFYLCAWDRVRLETQYFGPGTRLLVL.

The rearrangement uses TRBV7-8 and TRBJ1-5; D is perhaps TRBD1 (5 bases). V dropped 0 bases and J dropped 2 bases, with 17 bases sitting between them. Germline V lookup: CDR1 SGHVS, CDR2 FQNEAQ. This CDR3 region has 18 residues. This chain's CDR3 is CASSLAPGEDKRNQPQHF. In nucleotides, the CDR3 is TGTGCCAGCAGCTTAGCGCCGGGGGAGGACAAACGCAATCAGCCCCAGCATTTT.

The V gene is TRBV7-9, the J gene TRBJ1-2; 8 nucleotides line up with TRBD1. This CDR3 comprises 15 residues. With 5 bases clipped from V and 6 bases from J, the junction kept 11 bases outside the gene matches. In germline, CDR1 is SEHNR, CDR2 FQNEAQ (reference sequence). Written as DNA, the CDR3 is TGTGCCAGCAGCCCTAAGACAGGGGTCCGGAATGGCTACACCTTC. Its protein product is CASSPKTGVRNGYTF.

This clone showed up just a few times. The V gene is TRBV5-5, the J gene TRBJ1-1; TRBD1 aligns across 7 bases. V shed 3 bases, J shed 0 bases, and the junction held 2 bases outside the gene matches. This CDR3 has 14 amino acids. CDR1 and CDR2 from the germline V gene are SGHKS and YYEKEE (reference sequence). The DNA for the CDR3 is TGTGCCAGCAGCTACAGGGGACTGAACACTGAAGCTTTCTTT. Translation: CASSYRGLNTEAFF. The whole variable domain, remainder taken from reference TRBV5-5 and TRBJ1-1, is DAGVTQSPTHLIKTRGQQVTLRCSPISGHKSVSWYQQVLGQGPQFIFQYYEKEERGRGNFPDRFSARQFPNYSSELNVNALLLGDSALYLCASSYRGLNTEAFFGQGTRLTVV.

The chain couples TRBV4-1 to TRBJ1-4, with 9 bases identical to TRBD1. The V segment lost 3 bases and the J segment 5 bases; nucleotides outside the gene matches: 4. CDR1 is MGHRA and CDR2 is YSYEKL in the germline V gene. The CDR3 is made up of 15 amino acids. CDR3 sequence (DNA): TGCGCCAGCAGCCAGGGACAGGGCCCAAATGAAAAACTGTTTTTT. This translates into CASSQGQGPNEKLFF.

The DNA of the CDR3 is TGCGCCAGCAGTCCGTCCACAGGGGATCAAGAGACCCAGTACTTC. It is translated as CASSPSTGDQETQYF. The chain has TRBV5-1 and TRBJ2-5; 7 bases align to TRBD1. Trimming cost V 5 bases and J 2 bases; bases outside gene matches: 9. In germline, CDR1 is SGHRS, CDR2 YFSETQ. This CDR3 contains 15 residues.

This clone was detected a few times. V usage is TRBV19 and J usage is TRBJ2-6, with D perhaps matching TRBD1 (6 bases). CDR1 and CDR2 from the germline V gene are LNHDA and SQIVND (reference sequence). Trimming took off 8 bases at V and 2 bases at J, with 19 bases between the two ends. The length of the CDR3 is 17 residues. The CDR3 nucleotides are TGTGCCAGTGCATTTACAGGGTTAGGTACTGGGGCCAACGTCCTGACTTTC. Its protein product is CASAFTGLGTGANVLTF.

This rearrangement joins TRBV6-5 to TRBJ1-5, with D perhaps TRBD1 (6 bases). V was shortened by 6 bases and J by 4 bases, with 13 bases between the two germline ends. The CDR3 runs to 14 residues. Germline loops: CDR1 MNHEY, CDR2 SVGAGI. CDR3 sequence (DNA): TGTGCCAGCAGATCTTCCAGGGGTAATCAGCCCCAGCATTTT. Protein: CASRSSRGNQPQHF.

CDR3 amino acids: CASNTRGGKLFF. CDR3 DNA: TGTGCCAGCAACACTCGGGGGGGCAAACTGTTTTTT. The rearrangement uses TRBV6-5 and TRBJ1-4, with a tentative D call TRBD1 (6 bases). Germline CDR1 MNHEY, CDR2 SVGAGI. Trimming cost V 7 bases and J 11 bases, with 14 bases left between them. CDR3 length: 12 amino acids.

This rearrangement joins TRBV7-9 to TRBJ2-2; D may be TRBD1 (6 bases). CDR3 length: 16 residues. Germline CDR1 reads SEHNR; CDR2 reads FQNEAQ (reference sequence). Deletions cut 3 bases from V and 0 bases from J, with 11 bases between. The CDR3 nucleotides are TGTGCCAGCAGCTTTCAGGGGAACGCGAACACCGGGGAGCTGTTTTTT. Amino acids: CASSFQGNANTGELFF.